This T cell receptor (beta chain) was recorded in a study of CD8+ T cells in alopecia areata (dated by TCRdb to between 2017 and 2018). General notes on the study: The treated patients took part in an open-label pilot trial in which moderate-to-severe alopecia areata was treated with oral tofacitinib at 5 to 10 mg twice daily. The study used high-throughput TCRbeta sequencing to examine T cell clonal expansion in alopecia areata, in both the C3H/HeJ mouse model and human patients. RNA was extracted with the PAXgene miRNA kit for fixed scalp, the miRNeasy kit for PBMCs, and the RNeasy kit for mouse skin. Scalp clonality was compared among normal scalp (n=4), patchy alopecia areata scalp (n=8), and alopecia totalis/universalis scalp (n=8). Scalp tissue and sorted CD4+ and CD8+ peripheral blood T cells from patchy and totalis/universalis alopecia areata patients and from healthy controls were covered by human TCRbeta sequencing. Patients received tofacitinib for 6 to 18 months and were then followed off drug for 6 months to check for delayed response and recurrence. Tofacitinib-treated patients had biopsies at baseline and at 4 and 24 weeks of treatment, with a later scalp biopsy in several patients. The SALT score, which quantifies the percentage of affected scalp surface area, was used to measure disease severity in treated patients. TCRbeta CDR3 regions were amplified by immunoSEQ multiplex PCR with 35 Vbeta forward and 13 Jbeta reverse primers.

The CDR3, cysteine through phenylalanine, is 17 amino acids long. Here the CDR3 DNA is all that survives: 51 bases in frame from base 1. CDR1 and CDR2 were assigned from the germline V gene (reference sequence) as SEHNR and FQNEAQ. Relative to germline, V is missing 0 bases and J is missing 6 bases, with 10 bases of the junction outside any gene match. The paper as a whole reports these results and caveats: During tofacitinib treatment, many expanded lesional clones remained in scalp and blood, and this persistence may partly explain relapse after treatment is stopped. Compared with normal scalp, lesional scalp had higher clonality and more expanded CD8+ clones, particularly in alopecia totalis/universalis, a pattern that suggests antigenic drive. Tofacitinib significantly decreased scalp clonality and the number of expanded CD8+ clones among the top 100 scalp clones. The treated cohort was small, with a single nonresponder, so links between baseline CD8+ expansion and response need larger studies. Resident alphabeta T cells in normal human skin are also sequenced, complicating scalp TCR repertoire analysis, unlike mouse skin dominated by gammadelta T cells. Shared TCR sequences between patients were less evident than in mice, which may be partly attributable to HLA diversity in the patient population.

Library construction relied on the immunoSEQ multiplex PCR assay. RNA was extracted from all samples and reverse transcribed into cDNA, which served as template for TCR sequencing. First-strand cDNA was synthesized using SuperScript III with a 2:1 mix of oligo-dT and random hexamers. Amplification bias was assessed with a synthetic immune receptor repertoire, and residual bias was removed computationally. As for the authors' bioinformatics: Raw reads were preprocessed to remove errors, and CDR3 was defined by IMGT conventions from the conserved cysteine to phenylalanine. Clonality was calculated as 1 minus Shannon entropy normalized by log2 of the number of productive unique TCRs. Whether scalp clones were CD4 or CD8 was inferred by matching scalp TCRbeta sequences against CD4 and CD8 repertoires sorted from blood. TCRdb limited this immuneACCESS table to in-frame rearrangements with V and J called. A share of clones is missing; checked studies link under half to unresolved V genes, and the rest is unexplained. The V and J calls and clone size are taken from that table; D and trimming were inferred from the DNA. A total of some 120,000 clones appear in this sample, approximately 54% of them only once. About 12% of the sample is held by the ten biggest clonotypes.

In light of the paper, this sample's time point label describes: around 26 weeks on oral tofacitinib. This sample's treatment or condition label indicates: oral pan-JAK inhibitor, 5-10 mg twice daily. Lesional scalp punch biopsies and peripheral blood were obtained from alopecia areata patients. PBMCs were isolated by density centrifugation and stained for CD3, CD4 and CD8, after which CD4+ and CD8+ T cells were sorted on a FACSAria. This clone was observed a handful of times. This receptor's antigen is unknown. Base qualities are missing; no much larger clone stands one base away. The sample here was CD8+ T cells sorted from blood, taken at week 24, from a patient treated with tofacitinib. The chain employs TRBV7-9 and TRBJ2-3; TRBD1 fits 9 bases in the junction. The TCR sequence derives from a human donor with alopecia areata. DNA sequence: TGTGCCAGCAGCTTAGCTTGGGACAGGGATGGGAGTGATACGCAGTATTTT. It encodes CASSLAWDRDGSDTQYF. Where the CDR3 stops, the reference TRBV7-9 and TRBJ2-3 genes take over; the full variable domain is DTGVSQNPRHKITKRGQNVTFRCDPISEHNRLYWYRQTLGQGPEFLTYFQNEAQLEKSRLLSDRFSAERPKGSFSTLEIQRTEQGDSAMYLCASSLAWDRDGSDTQYFGPGTRLTVL.